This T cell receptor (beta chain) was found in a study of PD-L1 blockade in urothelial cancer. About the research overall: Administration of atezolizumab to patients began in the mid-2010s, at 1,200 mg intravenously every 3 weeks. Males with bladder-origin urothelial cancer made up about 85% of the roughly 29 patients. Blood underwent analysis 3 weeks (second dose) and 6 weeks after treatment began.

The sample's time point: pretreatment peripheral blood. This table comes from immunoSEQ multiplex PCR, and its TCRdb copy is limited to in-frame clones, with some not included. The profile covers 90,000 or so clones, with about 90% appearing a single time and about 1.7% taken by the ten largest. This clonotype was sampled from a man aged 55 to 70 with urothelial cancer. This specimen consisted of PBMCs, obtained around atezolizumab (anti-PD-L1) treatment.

CDR3: CASSVETTSGTSTDTQYF. The CDR3 bases are TGTGCCAGCAGCGTAGAGACAACTAGCGGGACTAGCACAGATACGCAGTATTTT. The chain recombines TRBV9 with TRBJ2-3, with TRBD2 matching 10 bases. The CDR3 length is 18 residues. Germline V CDR1 and CDR2: SGDLS, YYNGEE. With 0 bases clipped from V and 0 bases from J, the junction kept 7 bases outside the gene matches.